The T cell receptor (beta chain) under discussion was sequenced for a study of shared clonotypes between healthy human individuals. The table came from immunoSEQ multiplex PCR; TCRdb's copy has only in-frame clones and leaves some out. The sample has a few hundred thousand clones, approximately 70% seen once. V was clipped by 4 bases and J by 5 bases; unmatched bases: 11. The CDR3 totals 15 residues. Germline lookup yields CDR1 SGDLS and CDR2 YYNGEE. Study-wide results and caveats: Larger estimated richness was generally recorded for naive subsets relative to memory subsets.

This clone came up a few times. Its antigen is not identified. This receptor was obtained from a man aged 30 to 39 in good health. The rearrangement links TRBV9 to TRBJ1-1, with TRBD1 matching 7 bases. The sample taken for sequencing was memory CD4+ T cells sorted from blood. Stated subset: CD45RA-negative fraction. The CDR3 nucleotides read TGTGCCAGCAGCTATATATTAGGGGGCTTGACTGAAGCTTTCTTT. It is translated as CASSYILGGLTEAFF.